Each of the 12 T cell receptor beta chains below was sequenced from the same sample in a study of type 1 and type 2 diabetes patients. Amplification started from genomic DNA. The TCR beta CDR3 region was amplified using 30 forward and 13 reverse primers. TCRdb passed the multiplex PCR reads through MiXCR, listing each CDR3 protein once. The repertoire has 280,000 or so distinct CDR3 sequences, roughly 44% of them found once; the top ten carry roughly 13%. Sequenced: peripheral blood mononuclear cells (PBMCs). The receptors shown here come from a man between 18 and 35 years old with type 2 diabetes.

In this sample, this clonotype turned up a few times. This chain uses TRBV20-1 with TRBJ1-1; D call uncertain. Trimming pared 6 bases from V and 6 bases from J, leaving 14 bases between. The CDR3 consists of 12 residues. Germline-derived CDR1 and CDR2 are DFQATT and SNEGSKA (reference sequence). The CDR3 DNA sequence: TGCAGTGCCTTGGGCAGAAGCGCTGAAGCTTTCTTT. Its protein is CSALGRSAEAFF.

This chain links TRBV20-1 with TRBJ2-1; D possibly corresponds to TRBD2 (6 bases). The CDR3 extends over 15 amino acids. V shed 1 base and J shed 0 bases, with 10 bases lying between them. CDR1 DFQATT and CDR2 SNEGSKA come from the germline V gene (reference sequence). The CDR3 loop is CSARGTTDSYNEQFF. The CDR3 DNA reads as TGCAGTGCTAGAGGGACTACCGACTCCTACAATGAGCAGTTCTTC.

This CDR3 reads CASSVGAAESYEQYF. CDR3 DNA sequence: TGTGCCAGCAGCGTAGGGGCGGCCGAATCCTACGAGCAGTACTTC. This chain joins TRBV27 and TRBJ2-7; D is perhaps TRBD1 (5 bases). The V gene lost 6 bases and the J gene lost 1 base, with 16 bases spanning the gap. CDR3 length: 15 residues. Germline loops: CDR1 MNHEY, CDR2 SMNVEV (reference sequence).

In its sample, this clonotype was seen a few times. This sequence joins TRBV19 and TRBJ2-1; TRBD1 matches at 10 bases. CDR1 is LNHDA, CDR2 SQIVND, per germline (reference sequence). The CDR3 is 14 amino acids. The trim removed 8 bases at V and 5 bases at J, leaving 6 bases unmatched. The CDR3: CASAGTGEDNEQFF. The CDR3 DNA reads TGTGCCAGTGCCGGGACAGGGGAAGACAATGAGCAGTTCTTC.

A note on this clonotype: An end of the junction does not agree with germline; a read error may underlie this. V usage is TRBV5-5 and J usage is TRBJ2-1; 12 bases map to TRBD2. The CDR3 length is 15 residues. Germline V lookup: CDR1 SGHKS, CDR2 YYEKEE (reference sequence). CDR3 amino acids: CASSWTSGKGNEQFF. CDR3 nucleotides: TGCGCCAGCAGCTGGACTAGCGGGAAAGGGAATGAGCAGTTCTTC.

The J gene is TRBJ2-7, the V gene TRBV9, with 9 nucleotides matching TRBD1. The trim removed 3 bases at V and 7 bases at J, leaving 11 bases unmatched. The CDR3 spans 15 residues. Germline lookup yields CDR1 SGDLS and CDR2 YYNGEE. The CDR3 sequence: CASSASGTGREEQYF. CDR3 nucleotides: TGTGCCAGCAGCGCTTCCGGGACAGGGCGTGAGGAGCAGTACTTC. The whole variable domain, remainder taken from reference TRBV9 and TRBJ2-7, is DSGVTQTPKHLITATGQRVTLRCSPRSGDLSVYWYQQSLDQGLQFLIQYYNGEERAKGNILERFSAQQFPDLHSELNLSSLELGDSALYFCASSASGTGREEQYFGPGTRLTVT.

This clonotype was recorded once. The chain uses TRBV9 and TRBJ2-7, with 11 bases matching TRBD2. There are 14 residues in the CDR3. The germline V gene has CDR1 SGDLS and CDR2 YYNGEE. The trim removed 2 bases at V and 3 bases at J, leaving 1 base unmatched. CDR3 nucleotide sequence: TGTGCCAGCAGCGTTGGGACTAGCGGCTACGAGCAGTACTTC. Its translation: CASSVGTSGYEQYF.

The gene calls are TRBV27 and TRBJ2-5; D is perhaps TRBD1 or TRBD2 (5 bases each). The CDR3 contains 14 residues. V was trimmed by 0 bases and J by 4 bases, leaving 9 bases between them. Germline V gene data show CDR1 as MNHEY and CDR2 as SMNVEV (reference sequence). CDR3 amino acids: CASSLSEGLETQYF. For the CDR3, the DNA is TGTGCCAGCAGTTTATCCGAGGGGCTAGAGACCCAGTACTTC.

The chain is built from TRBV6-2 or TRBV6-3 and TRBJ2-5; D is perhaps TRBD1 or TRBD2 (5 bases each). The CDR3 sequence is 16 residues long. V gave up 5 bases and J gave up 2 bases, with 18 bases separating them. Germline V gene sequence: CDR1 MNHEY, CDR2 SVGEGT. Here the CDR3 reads CASSQPPGRGQETQYF. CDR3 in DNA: TGTGCCAGCAGTCAACCTCCGGGACGGGGTCAAGAGACCCAGTACTTC.

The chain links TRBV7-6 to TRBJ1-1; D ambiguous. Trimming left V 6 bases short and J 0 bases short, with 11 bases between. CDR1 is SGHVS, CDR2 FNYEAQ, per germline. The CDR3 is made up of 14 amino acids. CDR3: CASRARIMNTEAFF. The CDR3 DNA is TGTGCCAGCAGAGCACGGATCATGAACACTGAAGCTTTCTTT.

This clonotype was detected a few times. The chain's CDR3 is CASSLGVPFYNEQFF. Written as DNA, the CDR3 is TGTGCCAGCAGCTTAGGTGTACCCTTCTACAATGAGCAGTTCTTC. V and J are TRBV7-8 and TRBJ2-1; D call uncertain. The CDR3 extends over 15 amino acids. Germline CDR1 and CDR2: SGHVS and FQNEAQ. Trimming took off 1 base at V and 3 bases at J, with 10 bases between the two ends.

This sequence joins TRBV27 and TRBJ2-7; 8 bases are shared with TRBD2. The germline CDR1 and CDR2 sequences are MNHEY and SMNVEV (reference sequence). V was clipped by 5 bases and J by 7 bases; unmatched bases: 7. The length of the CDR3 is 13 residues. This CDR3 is CASSPLAAGEQYF. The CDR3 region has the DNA TGTGCCAGCAGTCCACTAGCGGCGGGAGAGCAGTACTTC.